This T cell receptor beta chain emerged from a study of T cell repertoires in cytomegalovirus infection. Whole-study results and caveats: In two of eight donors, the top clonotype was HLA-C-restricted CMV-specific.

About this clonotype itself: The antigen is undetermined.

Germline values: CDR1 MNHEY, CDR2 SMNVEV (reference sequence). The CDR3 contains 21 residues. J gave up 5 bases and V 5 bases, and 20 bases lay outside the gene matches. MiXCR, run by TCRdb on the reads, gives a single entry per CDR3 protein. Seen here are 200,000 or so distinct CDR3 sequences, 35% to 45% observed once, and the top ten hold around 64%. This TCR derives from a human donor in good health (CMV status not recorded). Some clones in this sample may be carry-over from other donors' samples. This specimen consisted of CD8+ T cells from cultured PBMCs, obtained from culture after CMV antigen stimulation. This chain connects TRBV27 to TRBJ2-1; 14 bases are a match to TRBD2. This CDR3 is CASSAPPGLAGAGVVDNEQFF. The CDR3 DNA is TGTGCCAGCAGTGCGCCTCCGGGACTAGCGGGGGCCGGGGTTGTGGACAATGAGCAGTTCTTC.